One and the same sample provided the 10 T cell receptor beta chains below, sequenced in a study of T-cell reconstitution after alpha-beta-depleted transplantation in children. No antigen is known for these receptors. Findings and limits, study-wide: Newly produced T cells mostly provided counts and TCRbeta diversity after one year, as hyperexpanded clones declined.

The authors prepared the TCRbeta library with unique molecular identifiers. TCRdb re-called the PCR reads through MiXCR, storing one row per CDR3 protein. The sample has about 300,000 distinct CDR3 sequences; just over 7.5% are singletons. Sequenced here: peripheral blood, sampled 360 days after TCRalphabeta/CD19-depleted stem cell transplant. These receptors were obtained from a female patient between 2 and 15 years old who had a stem cell transplant for Fanconi anemia, so the T cells may come from the graft donor.

The V call is TRBV5-1, the J call TRBJ1-1; 8 bases agree with TRBD1. Germline loops: CDR1 SGHRS, CDR2 YFSETQ. The CDR3 extends over 15 amino acids. Trimming cost V 4 bases and J 1 base; bases outside gene matches: 6. The CDR3: CASSPRQGPNTEAFF. The CDR3 coding sequence is TGCGCCAGCAGCCCCCGACAGGGGCCGAACACTGAAGCTTTCTTT.

This clonotype appeared many times. This chain joins TRBV10-3 and TRBJ2-7; D uncertain. V was pared by 9 bases and J by 4 bases, with 19 bases between. This CDR3 is 14 amino acids long. Germline CDR1 reads ENHRY; CDR2 reads SYGVKD. For the CDR3, the DNA is TGTGCCATTCCGGTTTTTGCAAGAATTTACGAGCAGTACTTC. Protein: CAIPVFARIYEQYF.

At least ten counts were recorded for this clonotype. Here the CDR3 reads CASSFRDSPYNEQFF. CDR3 DNA sequence: TGTGCCAGCAGTTTTCGGGACAGCCCCTACAATGAGCAGTTCTTC. This chain uses TRBV28 with TRBJ2-1, with TRBD1 identical over 7 bases. The V gene's germline CDR1 is MDHEN and CDR2 SYDVKM. The CDR3 is 15 amino acids. The J segment lost 2 bases and the V segment lost 3 bases, leaving 4 bases of the junction unmatched. Complete variable domain (other parts from reference TRBV28 and TRBJ2-1): DVKVTQSSRYLVKRTGEKVFLECVQDMDHENMFWYRQDPGLGLRLIYFSYDVKMKEKGDIPEGYSVSREKKERFSLILESASTNQTSMYLCASSFRDSPYNEQFFGPGTRLTVL.

The CDR3, as DNA: TGTGCCAGCAGCCAAGATATCGGGACAACAACAGATACGCAGTATTTT. Amino acids: CASSQDIGTTTDTQYF. The chain joins TRBV3-1 to TRBJ2-3, with D tentatively TRBD1 (6 bases). Germline loops: CDR1 LGHDT, CDR2 YNNKEL (reference sequence). V dropped 0 bases and J dropped 3 bases, with 13 bases sitting between them. The CDR3 extends over 16 amino acids.

This clonotype has just a few counts. V is TRBV2 and J is TRBJ2-5; 9 bases match TRBD2. Germline V gene sequence: CDR1 SNHLY, CDR2 FYNNEI. J was trimmed by 2 bases and V by 5 bases; bases with no gene match: 9. The CDR3 has 16 amino acids. The CDR3 spells CASSLAGVQLQETQYF. CDR3 coding DNA: TGTGCCAGCAGTTTAGCGGGGGTGCAGTTACAAGAGACCCAGTACTTC.

This clonotype has ten or more counts. The chain joins TRBV3-1 to TRBJ1-1, with 8 bases lining up with TRBD1. Germline trimming cut 4 bases from V and 3 bases from J; bases unmatched to any gene: 4. This CDR3 contains 14 residues. Germline V lookup: CDR1 LGHDT, CDR2 YNNKEL (reference sequence). The CDR3 DNA sequence: TGTGCCAGCAGCCTCAGGGGGCGCGACACTGAAGCTTTCTTT. Translation: CASSLRGRDTEAFF.

The rearrangement joins TRBV5-5 to TRBJ1-4, with TRBD1 identical over 12 bases. CDR1 SGHKS and CDR2 YYEKEE come from the germline V gene (reference sequence). The CDR3 covers 15 residues. The V segment lost 0 bases and the J segment 7 bases; nucleotides outside the gene matches: 1. The CDR3: CASSLEGQGAEKLFF. As DNA, the CDR3 is TGTGCCAGCAGCTTGGAGGGACAGGGGGCTGAAAAACTGTTTTTT.

This chain uses TRBV6-5 with TRBJ1-2; D remains unclear. The CDR3 sequence is 14 residues long. Germline CDR1 is MNHEY and CDR2 is SVGAGI. The V end lost 6 bases, the J end lost 1 base, and 12 bases lay between the germline ends. CDR3 coding DNA: TGTGCCAGCAGGATGACGGCTGATAACTATGGCTACACCTTC. This encodes CASRMTADNYGYTF.

This clonotype has a count of ten or more. This sequence joins TRBV15 and TRBJ2-1; D possibly corresponds to TRBD2 (5 bases). Trimming cost V 1 base and J 7 bases, with 11 bases left between them. The CDR3 is 14 residues long. Germline CDR1 and CDR2: LNHNV and YYDKDF (reference sequence). The CDR3 sequence is CATSRVERENEQFF. The CDR3 nucleotides read TGTGCCACCAGCAGAGTTGAGAGGGAGAATGAGCAGTTCTTC. Based on the CDR3 plus reference TRBV15 and TRBJ2-1, the full variable domain is DAMVIQNPRYQVTQFGKPVTLSCSQTLNHNVMYWYQQKSSQAPKLLFHYYDKDFNNEADTPDNFQSRRPNTSFCFLDIRSPGLGDTAMYLCATSRVERENEQFFGPGTRLTVL.

The chain recombines TRBV28 with TRBJ1-5, with 9 positions matching TRBD1. V lost 4 bases to trimming and J lost 3 bases; unmatched junction nucleotides: 13. CDR1 is MDHEN and CDR2 is SYDVKM in the germline V gene. This CDR3 spans 18 amino acids. As DNA, the CDR3 is TGTGCCAGCAGTTACCCCCTGACCTGGACAGGGGACAATCAGCCCCAGCATTTT. Translating it yields CASSYPLTWTGDNQPQHF.